Listed below are T cell receptor beta chains from one sample, sequenced in a study of T-cell reconstitution after alpha-beta-depleted transplantation in children. MiXCR, applied by TCRdb to the PCR reads, yields one record per CDR3 protein. Seen here are about 100,000 distinct CDR3 sequences, approximately 6% observed once, and the top ten hold more than 5.5%. The input for sequencing was PBMCs, mostly from graft donor cells, taken 60 days after TCRalphabeta/CD19-depleted stem cell transplant. The receptors stem from a female patient aged 2 to 10 who had a stem cell transplant for Fanconi anemia, so the T cells may come from the graft donor. CDR3s include the opening cysteine and the closing phenylalanine or tryptophan. A D gene is named only where the DNA matches it firmly. Not every row has a clone size; where given, it reads once, few, many or a size class.

j_gene: TRBJ2-1
v_gene: TRBV7-2
d_gene: TRBD2
len: 17
abundance: many
CDR3nt: TGTGCCAGCAGCTTAGCCCGACTAGCGAGCTCCTACAATGAGCAGTTCTTC
CDR3aa: CASSLARLASSYNEQFF

j_gene: TRBJ2-1
v_gene: TRBV5-6
d_gene: NA
len: 14
abundance: many
CDR3nt: TGTGCCAGCAGCTTAAACCTGATAAGAACCGAGCAGTTCTTC
CDR3aa: CASSLNLIRTEQFF

j_gene: TRBJ2-1
v_gene: TRBV12-3/TRBV12-4
d_gene: TRBD2
len: 19
abundance: many
CDR3nt: TGTGCCAGCAGTTTAACAGGACTAGCGGGACCCGACCTGTACAATGAGCAGTTCTTC
CDR3aa: CASSLTGLAGPDLYNEQFF

j_gene: TRBJ2-2
v_gene: TRBV6-1
d_gene: NA
len: 15
abundance: few
CDR3nt: TGTGCAGTCACGAACGAGGGGGGCCCCAGGGGGGAGCTGTTTTTT
CDR3aa: CAVTNEGGPRGELFF

j_gene: TRBJ2-3
v_gene: TRBV7-9
d_gene: NA
len: 17
abundance: many
CDR3nt: TGTGCCAGCAGCTTAGCCTCGGTCTCTGACGGCACAGATACGCAGTATTTT
CDR3aa: CASSLASVSDGTDTQYF

j_gene: TRBJ2-2
v_gene: TRBV5-1
d_gene: NA
len: 19
abundance: many
CDR3nt: TGCGCCAGCAGCTTTCCCGCGGGGGCGACCCTTGCGAACACCGGGGAGCTGCTTTTT
CDR3aa: CASSFPAGATLANTGELLF

j_gene: TRBJ2-1
v_gene: TRBV20-1
d_gene: NA
len: 15
abundance: NA
CDR3nt: TGCAGTGCTAGAGATGGCCCCTTCTCCTACAATGAGCAGTTCTTC
CDR3aa: CSARDGPFSYNEQFF

j_gene: TRBJ2-5
v_gene: TRBV14
d_gene: TRBD2
len: 18
abundance: many
CDR3nt: TGTGCCAGCAGCCAAGATGGACTAGCGGGACGACCCGGCGAGACCCAGTACTTC
CDR3aa: CASSQDGLAGRPGETQYF

j_gene: TRBJ2-1
v_gene: TRBV27
d_gene: NA
len: 13
abundance: NA
CDR3nt: TGTGCCAGCAGCCCATTGCCGCCCAATGAGCAGTTCTTC
CDR3aa: CASSPLPPNEQFF

j_gene: TRBJ2-1
v_gene: TRBV5-1
d_gene: NA
len: 15
abundance: NA
CDR3nt: TGCGCCAGCAGCTTGGTGGTAGCGTCCTACAATGAGCAGTTCTTC
CDR3aa: CASSLVVASYNEQFF

j_gene: TRBJ1-2
v_gene: TRBV5-4
d_gene: TRBD1
len: 15
abundance: NA
CDR3nt: TGTGCCAGCAGCCCCGGGACAGCAACTAACTATGGCTACACCTTC
CDR3aa: CASSPGTATNYGYTF

j_gene: TRBJ2-3
v_gene: TRBV3-1
d_gene: TRBD2
len: 17
abundance: few
CDR3nt: TGTGCCAGCAGCCAAGACCCACTAGCGGGGAGCTCTGATACGCAGTATTTT
CDR3aa: CASSQDPLAGSSDTQYF

j_gene: TRBJ1-6
v_gene: TRBV5-6
d_gene: TRBD1
len: 16
abundance: few
CDR3nt: TGTGCCAGCAGCTTGGGGACACAGGGGGGAAATTCACCCCTCCACTTT
CDR3aa: CASSLGTQGGNSPLHF

j_gene: TRBJ2-3
v_gene: TRBV7-9
d_gene: NA
len: 18
abundance: NA
CDR3nt: TGTGCCAGCAGCTCATTGTCCCGCGTTGGCGGTCTGAGGGATACGCAGTATTTT
CDR3aa: CASSSLSRVGGLRDTQYF

j_gene: TRBJ2-3
v_gene: TRBV7-2
d_gene: NA
len: 14
abundance: NA
CDR3nt: TGTGCCAGCAGCCCCTTGACTAGCACAGATACGCAGTATTTT
CDR3aa: CASSPLTSTDTQYF

j_gene: TRBJ2-3
v_gene: TRBV5-1
d_gene: NA
len: 15
abundance: few
CDR3nt: TGCGCCAGCAGCTTGGGAGGGGTACGCACAGATACGCAGTATTTT
CDR3aa: CASSLGGVRTDTQYF

j_gene: TRBJ2-1
v_gene: TRBV28
d_gene: TRBD2
len: 15
abundance: NA
CDR3nt: TGTGCCAGCAGCCCCAGGGGCCCAACTAGCGGGGGGCAGTTCTTC
CDR3aa: CASSPRGPTSGGQFF

j_gene: TRBJ2-5
v_gene: TRBV13
d_gene: TRBD2
len: 16
abundance: few
CDR3nt: TGTGCCAGCAGCCAACCGGGACTAGCGGGTGGAGAGACCCAGTACTTC
CDR3aa: CASSQPGLAGGETQYF

j_gene: TRBJ2-3
v_gene: TRBV28
d_gene: TRBD2
len: 15
abundance: many
CDR3nt: TGTGCCAGCAGTGCTCTAGCGGGGCTCACCAGGACGCAGTATTTT
CDR3aa: CASSALAGLTRTQYF

j_gene: TRBJ2-7
v_gene: TRBV6-1
d_gene: NA
len: 11
abundance: NA
CDR3nt: TGTGCCAGCAGTTTCGCCGGAACCCCGTACTTC
CDR3aa: CASSFAGTPYF

j_gene: TRBJ1-1
v_gene: TRBV7-2
d_gene: NA
len: 13
abundance: once
CDR3nt: TGTGCCAGCAGTTTAGACTCATTGACTACCGCTTTCTTT
CDR3aa: CASSLDSLTTAFF

j_gene: TRBJ2-2
v_gene: TRBV5-1
d_gene: NA
len: 16
abundance: NA
CDR3nt: TGCGCCAGCAGCTTGGCGCCGGGGACGTGGCCCGGGGAGCTGTTTTTT
CDR3aa: CASSLAPGTWPGELFF

j_gene: TRBJ1-2
v_gene: TRBV7-2
d_gene: NA
len: 13
abundance: many
CDR3nt: TGTGCCAGCAGCTTAGTAGGCAACTATGGCTACACCTTC
CDR3aa: CASSLVGNYGYTF

j_gene: TRBJ2-1
v_gene: TRBV2
d_gene: TRBD2
len: 12
abundance: NA
CDR3nt: TGTGCCAGCAGGGGGGGGGTCTGGGAGCAGTTCTTC
CDR3aa: CASRGGVWEQFF

j_gene: TRBJ1-1
v_gene: TRBV4-2
d_gene: TRBD1
len: 13
abundance: few
CDR3nt: TGTGCCAGCAGCCAAGTTCTACAGGGGTTGTCTTTCTTT
CDR3aa: CASSQVLQGLSFF

j_gene: TRBJ2-7
v_gene: TRBV6-1
d_gene: NA
len: 15
abundance: few
CDR3nt: TGTGCCAGCAGTGAACAAGCTCTCTACATTAACGAGCAGTACTTC
CDR3aa: CASSEQALYINEQYF

j_gene: TRBJ1-5
v_gene: TRBV12-3/TRBV12-4
d_gene: NA
len: 14
abundance: many
CDR3nt: TGTGCCAGCGGGATTATGGGGCTCAATCAGCCCCAGCATTTT
CDR3aa: CASGIMGLNQPQHF

j_gene: TRBJ2-7
v_gene: TRBV3-1
d_gene: NA
len: 13
abundance: many
CDR3nt: TGTGCCAGCAGCCCACGGGGGACCTACGAGCAGTACTTC
CDR3aa: CASSPRGTYEQYF

j_gene: TRBJ2-3
v_gene: TRBV27
d_gene: NA
len: 13
abundance: many
CDR3nt: TGTGCCAGCAGTCCCCCCTGGGGAGATACGCAGTATTTT
CDR3aa: CASSPPWGDTQYF

j_gene: TRBJ1-6
v_gene: TRBV3-1
d_gene: NA
len: 15
abundance: many
CDR3nt: TGTGCCAGCAGCCCACCTCTTACAGGCTCCTCACCCCTCCACTTT
CDR3aa: CASSPPLTGSSPLHF

j_gene: TRBJ2-2
v_gene: TRBV29-1
d_gene: NA
len: 13
abundance: many
CDR3nt: TGCAGCGCCGGTTTGACGAACACCGGGGAGCTGTTTTTT
CDR3aa: CSAGLTNTGELFF

j_gene: TRBJ1-1
v_gene: TRBV12-3/TRBV12-4
d_gene: NA
len: 13
abundance: many
CDR3nt: TGTGCCAGCAGAGACTTTAGGGTAGGAGAAGCTTTCTTT
CDR3aa: CASRDFRVGEAFF

j_gene: TRBJ2-1
v_gene: TRBV7-8
d_gene: TRBD1
len: 13
abundance: few
CDR3nt: TGTGCCAGCAGCTCGCAGGGGGCGAATGAGCAGTTCTTC
CDR3aa: CASSSQGANEQFF

j_gene: TRBJ2-3
v_gene: TRBV2
d_gene: NA
len: 13
abundance: NA
CDR3nt: TGTGCCAGCAGTGAAGAGAGCGAAGATACGCAGTATTTT
CDR3aa: CASSEESEDTQYF

j_gene: TRBJ2-7
v_gene: TRBV11-2
d_gene: TRBD2
len: 19
abundance: few
CDR3nt: TGTGCCAGCAGCACCCCTTACGCCGGGACTAGCGGGAGGGTCTACGAGCAGTACTTC
CDR3aa: CASSTPYAGTSGRVYEQYF

j_gene: TRBJ2-7
v_gene: TRBV28
d_gene: NA
len: 14
abundance: many
CDR3nt: TGTGCCAGCAGCCTCTCGTACCTGCCTAACGAGCAGTACTTC
CDR3aa: CASSLSYLPNEQYF

j_gene: TRBJ1-4
v_gene: TRBV2
d_gene: NA
len: 15
abundance: many
CDR3nt: TGTGCCAGCAGGGATCCGGGCCTCCTTAATGAAAAACTGTTTTTT
CDR3aa: CASRDPGLLNEKLFF

j_gene: TRBJ2-5
v_gene: TRBV11-2
d_gene: NA
len: 14
abundance: NA
CDR3nt: TGTGCCAGCAGCTTAGGCTTTTTAGGGGAGACCCAGTACTTC
CDR3aa: CASSLGFLGETQYF

j_gene: TRBJ2-3
v_gene: TRBV14
d_gene: TRBD1
len: 16
abundance: many
CDR3nt: TGTGCCAGCAGCCAAAAAGGGACAGACAGCACAGATACGCAGTATTTT
CDR3aa: CASSQKGTDSTDTQYF

j_gene: TRBJ2-7
v_gene: TRBV20-1
d_gene: TRBD1
len: 13
abundance: many
CDR3nt: TGCAGCGCCCTTGACAGGGGAACCCACGAGCAGTACTTC
CDR3aa: CSALDRGTHEQYF

j_gene: TRBJ1-5
v_gene: TRBV2
d_gene: TRBD1
len: 18
abundance: many
CDR3nt: TGTGCCAGCAGCGGACGAAGGCTTAACAGGGGAGAGGGTCAGCCCCAGCATTTT
CDR3aa: CASSGRRLNRGEGQPQHF

j_gene: TRBJ2-1
v_gene: TRBV20-1
d_gene: NA
len: 19
abundance: NA
CDR3nt: TGCAGTGCTAGACCGAATTCCATCATAAGCGGCCTACGCAACAATGAGCAGTTCTTC
CDR3aa: CSARPNSIISGLRNNEQFF

j_gene: TRBJ2-3
v_gene: TRBV19
d_gene: TRBD2
len: 16
abundance: few
CDR3nt: TGTGCCAGTAGTATCCGACTAGCGGGGGGCGGGGATACGCAGTATTTT
CDR3aa: CASSIRLAGGGDTQYF

j_gene: TRBJ1-6
v_gene: TRBV5-1
d_gene: NA
len: 13
abundance: many
CDR3nt: TGCGCCAGCAGTCCCCGACATAATTCACCCCTCCACTTT
CDR3aa: CASSPRHNSPLHF

j_gene: TRBJ2-7
v_gene: TRBV20-1
d_gene: NA
len: 11
abundance: few
CDR3nt: TGCAGTTCTATACAGGGATACGAGCAGTACTTC
CDR3aa: CSSIQGYEQYF

j_gene: TRBJ2-5
v_gene: TRBV7-2
d_gene: TRBD2
len: 15
abundance: many
CDR3nt: TGTGCCAGCACCCTACCTCTAGCGGAACAAGAGACCCAGTACTTC
CDR3aa: CASTLPLAEQETQYF

j_gene: TRBJ1-2
v_gene: TRBV2
d_gene: TRBD1
len: 12
abundance: NA
CDR3nt: TGTGCCAGCCAGGGACAGCCCTATGGCTACACCTTC
CDR3aa: CASQGQPYGYTF

j_gene: TRBJ2-3
v_gene: TRBV5-1
d_gene: NA
len: 19
abundance: many
CDR3nt: TGCGCCAGCAGCTTGGGGACCGCAACCTCACTAGGACTGGCAGATACGCAGTATTTT
CDR3aa: CASSLGTATSLGLADTQYF

j_gene: TRBJ2-3
v_gene: TRBV30
d_gene: NA
len: 12
abundance: once
CDR3nt: TGTGCCTGGAGTCCGACCACAGATACGCAGTATTTT
CDR3aa: CAWSPTTDTQYF

j_gene: TRBJ2-1
v_gene: TRBV7-3
d_gene: NA
len: 14
abundance: many
CDR3nt: TGTGCCAGCAGCTTAAGGGGGGGCGGCAATGAGCAGTTCTTC
CDR3aa: CASSLRGGGNEQFF

j_gene: TRBJ2-1
v_gene: TRBV4-2
d_gene: TRBD2
len: 18
abundance: NA
CDR3nt: TGTGCCAGCAGCCAAGATGGAACGGGGGGGCGTTCCTACAATGAGCAGTTCTTC
CDR3aa: CASSQDGTGGRSYNEQFF

j_gene: TRBJ2-3
v_gene: TRBV12-3/TRBV12-4
d_gene: NA
len: 10
abundance: many
CDR3nt: TGTGCCACAAACACAGATACGCAGTATTTT
CDR3aa: CATNTDTQYF

j_gene: TRBJ2-1
v_gene: TRBV12-3/TRBV12-4
d_gene: TRBD2
len: 15
abundance: few
CDR3nt: TGTGCCAGCACTCCTAGCGGGGGCCCGTACAATGAGCAGTTCTTC
CDR3aa: CASTPSGGPYNEQFF

j_gene: TRBJ2-7
v_gene: TRBV5-5
d_gene: TRBD2
len: 13
abundance: many
CDR3nt: TGTGCCAGCCGCCTAGCGGGAGTGGACGAGCAGTACTTC
CDR3aa: CASRLAGVDEQYF

j_gene: TRBJ2-5
v_gene: TRBV28
d_gene: NA
len: 17
abundance: many
CDR3nt: TGTGCCAGCAGTTCGCGCCTAAAACAAGTACCAGAAGAGACCCAGTACTTC
CDR3aa: CASSSRLKQVPEETQYF

j_gene: TRBJ2-7
v_gene: TRBV5-4
d_gene: TRBD2
len: 18
abundance: many
CDR3nt: TGTGCCAGCAGCTTTAGTCCGGGACTAGGAATGGGGACCTACGAGCAGTACTTC
CDR3aa: CASSFSPGLGMGTYEQYF

j_gene: TRBJ1-1
v_gene: TRBV5-1
d_gene: NA
len: 15
abundance: NA
CDR3nt: TGCGCCAGCAGCTTTACAGGGCCACGAAACACTGAAGCTTTCTTT
CDR3aa: CASSFTGPRNTEAFF

j_gene: TRBJ2-3
v_gene: TRBV7-9
d_gene: NA
len: 14
abundance: NA
CDR3nt: TGTGCCAGCAGCCCGGTGACTTTCACAGATACGCAGTATTTT
CDR3aa: CASSPVTFTDTQYF

j_gene: TRBJ1-3
v_gene: TRBV12-3/TRBV12-4
d_gene: NA
len: 15
abundance: many
CDR3nt: TGTGCCTCGAGGCAGTGGGGGTTGACTGGAAACACCATATATTTT
CDR3aa: CASRQWGLTGNTIYF

j_gene: TRBJ2-7
v_gene: TRBV27
d_gene: TRBD1
len: 15
abundance: many
CDR3nt: TGTGCCAGCAGTATAAACCGGGACAGGGTCTCCGAGCAGTACTTC
CDR3aa: CASSINRDRVSEQYF